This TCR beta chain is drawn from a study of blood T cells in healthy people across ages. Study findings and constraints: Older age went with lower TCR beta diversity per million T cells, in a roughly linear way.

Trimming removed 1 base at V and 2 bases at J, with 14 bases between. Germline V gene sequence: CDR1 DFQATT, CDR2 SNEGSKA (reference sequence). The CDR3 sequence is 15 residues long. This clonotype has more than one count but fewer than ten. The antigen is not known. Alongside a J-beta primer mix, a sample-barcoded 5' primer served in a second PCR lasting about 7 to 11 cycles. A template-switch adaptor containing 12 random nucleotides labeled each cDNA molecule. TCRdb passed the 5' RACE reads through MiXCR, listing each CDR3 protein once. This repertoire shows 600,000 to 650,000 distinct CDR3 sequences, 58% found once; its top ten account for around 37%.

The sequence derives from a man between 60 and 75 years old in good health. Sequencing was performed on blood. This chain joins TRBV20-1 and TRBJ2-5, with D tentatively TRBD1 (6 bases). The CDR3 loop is CSARVVPGVQETQYF. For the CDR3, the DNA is TGCAGTGCTAGAGTCGTACCAGGGGTTCAAGAGACCCAGTACTTC.